These T cell receptor beta chains were read from a single sample in a study of blood T cell repertoires in COVID-19. Clones were read by immunoSEQ multiplex PCR, and TCRdb kept only the in-frame ones, dropping some. The table lists a few hundred thousand clones, 89% of them singletons. Source material: peripheral blood. Receptors originate from a woman aged 55-69 years with acute or convalescent COVID-19. Both conserved end residues are part of each CDR3.

V	J	CDR3
TRBV5-1	TRBJ2-1	CATRIGQTYNEQFF
TRBV27	TRBJ1-5	CASSLFGQASNQPQHF
TRBV28	TRBJ1-3	CASSSHTSSGNTIYF
TRBV27	TRBJ2-1	CASIPRPGLAGGAEQFF
TRBV19	TRBJ2-7	CASGRLYEQYF
TRBV30	TRBJ2-2	CAWSVGADGELFF
TRBV5-1	TRBJ2-4	CASSDASGVNIQYF
TRBV7-2	TRBJ2-1	CASSLEGSGGAWDEQFF
TRBV14	TRBJ2-3	CASSPGTDTQYF
TRBV28	TRBJ2-2	CASSPQAYTGELFF
TRBV6-5	TRBJ1-1	CASSYMGGGTEAFF
TRBV19	TRBJ1-2	CASDRTGLYGYTF
TRBV18	TRBJ2-1	CASSPYRELNEQFF
TRBV28	TRBJ2-7	CASSKGWGPGSYEQYF
TRBV30	TRBJ2-1	CAWSIPPASGRAVEQFF
TRBV4-1	TRBJ2-3	CASSQDPGASTDTQYF
TRBV5-6	TRBJ2-3	CASSSASADTQYF
TRBV28	TRBJ1-2	CASSFGGVYGYTF
TRBV24-1	TRBJ1-1	CATSDPLDRRIF
TRBV11-2	TRBJ1-5	CASSPGQGRQWDQPQHF
TRBV6-2/TRBV6-3	TRBJ2-7	CASSRQGYEQYF
TRBV29-1	TRBJ1-1	CSVRLQRGLNTEAFF
TRBV5-1	TRBJ2-4	CASSSDRIILAKNIQYF
TRBV7-9	TRBJ2-7	CASSLGLQGRSYEQYF
TRBV19	TRBJ1-1	CASSKGTGGGSTEAFF
TRBV5-1	TRBJ2-7	CASSPGEGVSEQYF
TRBV4-1	TRBJ2-7	CASSRGTAGDEQYF
TRBV5-1	TRBJ2-5	CASSLRPGREGEGTQYF
TRBV7-9	TRBJ1-2	CASSLPPGTDANYGYTF
TRBV7-2	TRBJ2-3	CASSPGTSGYTQYF
TRBV5-1	TRBJ1-4	CASSVAGGRNEKLFF